This T cell receptor (beta chain) was identified in a study of read filtering for tumor transcriptome and immune sequencing. Turning to the study itself: Patients were some 16 male and some 15 female, mean age 65.9 years, range roughly 45 to 85. TCR-mapped reads were about 4.05 to 11 million with IR-seq versus about 85 to 1,300 with RNA-seq.

Germline CDR1 reads SQVTM; CDR2 reads ANQGSEA. The CDR3 runs 12 residues. Turning to this clonotype: Its target is unknown. This may stem from a read error, because a much larger clone lies one nucleotide away.

Molecular barcoded adaptors covering alpha/delta and beta/gamma chains were used on roughly 370 ng RNA. Each CDR3 protein gets one entry after TCRdb re-called the reads with MiXCR. The sample carries about 27,000 distinct CDR3 sequences, around 15% recorded once. Study results and limitations: Single-read clonotypes: about 83% of IR-seq clonotypes (approximately 3.7% of reads), 65% to 75% of RNA-seq clonotypes (roughly 43% of reads). RNA-seq captured clonotypes less deeply and reliably than IR-seq.

This sequence joins TRBV29-1 and TRBJ1-1; 7 nucleotides line up with TRBD1. The sample taken for sequencing was a population of CD138-negative cells sorted from bone marrow. This clonotype originated in a donor over 35 with multiple myeloma. The CDR3 spells CSIEGGTVEAFF. CDR3 in DNA: TGCAGCATTGAAGGTGGGACAGTTGAAGCTTTCTTT.